This is a list of T cell receptor beta chains from one sample in a study of response to subunit inactivated influenza vaccine. TCRdb reprocessed the RT-PCR reads via MiXCR and lists one record per CDR3 protein. Of some 850,000 distinct CDR3 sequences in the sample, 15% to 20% were seen once. The sample was PBMCs from blood, taken roughly 5 days after vaccination. These receptors all come from a man in his fifties or sixties who received an inactivated influenza vaccine. The CDR3 runs from the conserved cysteine through the conserved F or W. Fields, in order: J gene, V gene, D gene, clone size, CDR3 DNA, CDR3 protein. A D gene is named only where the DNA matches it firmly. Clone size is stated in some rows and not others, as once, few, many or a class when expanded.

TRBJ2-2 | TRBV20-1 | TRBD1 | - | TGCAGTGCTAGACCCTGGGACAGGGGGGGAACCGGGGAGCTGTTTTTT | CSARPWDRGGTGELFF
TRBJ1-2 | TRBV14 | - | - | TGTGCCAGCAGCCCGGGACCCTGGCACGGTGGCTACACCTTC | CASSPGPWHGGYTF
TRBJ2-2 | TRBV4-1 | TRBD1 | few | TGCGCCAGCAGCCAAGGTGGGACAGGGGGCATCGCCGGGGAGCTGTTTTTT | CASSQGGTGGIAGELFF
TRBJ2-1 | TRBV29-1 | - | many | TGCAGCGTCGCCGGGGTGGGTCTCTACAATGAGCAGTTCTTC | CSVAGVGLYNEQFF
TRBJ2-7 | TRBV6-5 | TRBD2 | few | TGTGCCAGCAGTTACGGTGTTGGCGGGAGGGCCTACGAGCAGTACTTC | CASSYGVGGRAYEQYF
TRBJ2-5 | TRBV6-1 | - | few | TGTGCCAGCACAACAGGGCCCTGGGAGACCCAGTACTTC | CASTTGPWETQYF
TRBJ2-7 | TRBV19 | TRBD1 | few | TGTGCCAGTAGACCTACGGACAGGGCCTACGAGCAGTACTTC | CASRPTDRAYEQYF
TRBJ1-2 | TRBV4-2 | - | - | TGTGCCAGCAGCCAAGATCTTGAGGGCGTACTCATCTATGGCTACACCTTC | CASSQDLEGVLIYGYTF
TRBJ1-3 | TRBV20-1 | - | many | TGCAGTGCGATCGACCCAGGGTCGGGAAACACCATATATTTT | CSAIDPGSGNTIYF
TRBJ2-5 | TRBV12-3/TRBV12-4 | - | few | TGTGCCAGCAGTCGACCCGGCGTCTATGAGACCCAGTACTTC | CASSRPGVYETQYF
TRBJ2-2 | TRBV6-1 | TRBD1 | few | TGTGCCAGCAGGCACCGACAGGGCGCGAGCTACAACACCGGGGAGCTGTTTTTT | CASRHRQGASYNTGELFF
TRBJ2-7 | TRBV6-2/TRBV6-3 | - | - | TGTGCCAGCAGTTACGTGATCTACGAGCAGTACTTC | CASSYVIYEQYF
TRBJ2-1 | TRBV3-1 | - | few | TGTGCCAGCAGCCAAGTTTCCCTCGGGAATGAGCAGTTCTTC | CASSQVSLGNEQFF
TRBJ2-2 | TRBV4-2 | - | many | TGTGCCAGCAGCCGAATGGACGGGAACACCGGGGAGCTGTTTTTT | CASSRMDGNTGELFF
TRBJ2-7 | TRBV5-1 | TRBD2 | - | TGCGCCAGCAGCTTGGCACTAGCGGGGCAATCCTACGAGCAGTACTTC | CASSLALAGQSYEQYF
TRBJ1-4 | TRBV5-5 | - | many | TGTGCCAGCAGCCCCCAGGTGGCCTCTAATGAAAAACTGTTTTTT | CASSPQVASNEKLFF
TRBJ1-2 | TRBV20-1 | TRBD1 | - | TGCAGTGCTAGAGCCTTAGGACAGGGGGCTATCTATGGCTACACCTTC | CSARALGQGAIYGYTF
TRBJ2-7 | TRBV4-3 | - | few | TGCGCCAGCAGCCAAGATCGGGCTGGCGGCTACGAGCAGTACTTC | CASSQDRAGGYEQYF
TRBJ2-1 | TRBV20-1 | TRBD2 | few | TGCAGTGCTATCCGGCTGGGGAGGGGTGGCGATGAGCAGTTCTTC | CSAIRLGRGGDEQFF
TRBJ2-3 | TRBV11-2 | - | few | TGTGCCAGCAGCCTGGAGGCCCCGCCGGATACGCAGTATTTT | CASSLEAPPDTQYF
TRBJ1-1 | TRBV18 | - | few | TGTGCCAGCTCACAAGGGGGGCTGGACACTGAAGCTTTCTTT | CASSQGGLDTEAFF
TRBJ2-3 | TRBV4-2 | TRBD2 | - | TGTGCCAGCAGCCAAGCCGGGACTAGCGGCACAGATACGCAGTATTTT | CASSQAGTSGTDTQYF
TRBJ2-3 | TRBV20-1 | TRBD1 | few | TGCAGTGCTACCCCTCGGACAGGGAGCACAGATACGCAGTATTTT | CSATPRTGSTDTQYF
TRBJ2-5 | TRBV7-3 | - | once | TGTGCCAGAAGTCGGACCCAGTACTTC | CARSRTQYF
TRBJ2-5 | TRBV20-1 | TRBD2 | - | TGCAGTGCTACCAGGACTAGCGGTCTTCAAGAGACCCAGTACTTC | CSATRTSGLQETQYF
TRBJ2-5 | TRBV15 | TRBD2 | - | TGTGCCACCAGCAGAGATCGGGGGAGGACTAGCGGGGGACAAGAGACCCAGTACTTC | CATSRDRGRTSGGQETQYF
TRBJ2-7 | TRBV5-1 | TRBD1 | many | TGCGCCAGCAGCTTGGGACAGGGGTTCTACGAGCAGTACTTC | CASSLGQGFYEQYF
TRBJ2-7 | TRBV25-1 | - | few | TGTGCCAGCAGTGAACACGGAGCCTACGAGCAGTACTTC | CASSEHGAYEQYF
TRBJ2-2 | TRBV28 | - | many | TGTGCCAGCAGGATAACAGCGAACACCGGGGAGCTGTTTTTT | CASRITANTGELFF
TRBJ2-3 | TRBV20-1 | TRBD2 | - | TGCAGTGCATTCGAATACGCGGGAGACACAGATACGCAGTATTTT | CSAFEYAGDTDTQYF
TRBJ2-7 | TRBV10-3 | - | many | TGTGCCATCAGTGACCATAGCCGGGACACTTCCTACGAGCAGTACTTC | CAISDHSRDTSYEQYF
TRBJ2-7 | TRBV4-3 | - | few | TGCGCCAGCAGCCAAGATTTCAGCGGGTCTAGCTCCTACGAGCAGTACTTC | CASSQDFSGSSSYEQYF
TRBJ2-5 | TRBV20-1 | - | few | TGCAGTGCAGCCAAAGAGACCCAGTACTTC | CSAAKETQYF
TRBJ2-7 | TRBV6-6 | - | - | TGTGCCAGCAGTTACCAGGGTTTCCACGAGCAGTACTTC | CASSYQGFHEQYF
TRBJ1-2 | TRBV5-1 | TRBD1 | many | TGCGCCAGCAGCGCGGAGGGACAGAGCTATGGCTACACCTTC | CASSAEGQSYGYTF
TRBJ2-1 | TRBV12-3/TRBV12-4 | TRBD2 | few | TGTGCCAGCAGTCCCGGGACTAGCGGCGACCTAAAGCGGATCTTC | CASSPGTSGDLKRIF
TRBJ2-2 | TRBV6-6 | - | many | TGTGCCAGCAGTTACTCCACCGGGGAGCTGTTTTTT | CASSYSTGELFF
TRBJ2-3 | TRBV10-2 | - | - | TGCGCCAGCGCTCGGTACACAGATACGCAGTATTTT | CASARYTDTQYF
TRBJ2-6 | TRBV4-3 | - | - | TGCGCCAGCAGCCAGACGGGAGGGGGCCCCCCCTCTGGGGCCAACGTCCTGACTTTC | CASSQTGGGPPSGANVLTF
TRBJ2-7 | TRBV6-6 | - | - | TGTGCCAGCCTCGAAGGGGGGGCCTACGAGCAGTACTTC | CASLEGGAYEQYF
TRBJ2-1 | TRBV20-1 | - | few | TGCAGTGCTAGCCGTCCTAGGGACGGGAGAACCTACAATGAGCAGTTCTTC | CSASRPRDGRTYNEQFF
TRBJ2-1 | TRBV7-9 | TRBD1 | - | TGTGCCAGCAGACCAAATACAGGGGGCGGTGAGCAGTTCTTC | CASRPNTGGGEQFF
TRBJ2-3 | TRBV30 | - | few | TGTGCCTGGAGCTATATGGGAGATACGCAGTATTTT | CAWSYMGDTQYF
TRBJ2-1 | TRBV6-2/TRBV6-3 | TRBD2 | few | TGTGCCAGCAGACGTCCTAGCGGGAGGGACGGGAATGAGCAGTTCTTC | CASRRPSGRDGNEQFF
TRBJ1-5 | TRBV12-3/TRBV12-4 | TRBD1 | many | TGTGCCAGCAGTCCAGGGGGCACTAATCAGCCCCAGCATTTT | CASSPGGTNQPQHF
TRBJ2-1 | TRBV4-3 | TRBD2 | few | TGCGCCAGCAGCCAAGTTTCTAGCGGGACCGAGCAGTTCTTC | CASSQVSSGTEQFF
TRBJ2-3 | TRBV12-3/TRBV12-4 | TRBD2 | - | TGTGCCAGCAGGTCTAGCGGGGGGTTCGCAGATACGCAGTATTTT | CASRSSGGFADTQYF
TRBJ2-3 | TRBV5-1 | TRBD2 | few | TGCGCCAGCAGCTTGGCCGGGGGGGCCAGTGCGGATACGCAGTATTTT | CASSLAGGASADTQYF
TRBJ1-1 | TRBV29-1 | - | - | TGCAGCGTTCGGACATTGAACACTGAAGCTTTCTTT | CSVRTLNTEAFF
TRBJ2-3 | TRBV19 | - | once | TGTGCCAGTAGTATGGCGGACAGCGCCTTCGCAGATACGCAGTATTTT | CASSMADSAFADTQYF
TRBJ2-3 | TRBV5-1 | - | - | TGCGCCAGCAGCTTAGACACGGCCGGAGGAGATACGCAGTATTTT | CASSLDTAGGDTQYF
TRBJ2-1 | TRBV10-3 | - | - | TGTGCCATCAGTGGGAGGGGAGAAGTTGCGCGGTCCTACAATGAGCAGTTCTTC | CAISGRGEVARSYNEQFF
TRBJ1-1 | TRBV4-3 | - | - | TGCGCCAGCAGCCAAGATAGGACCAGCTTCGCGAACACTGAAGCTTTCTTT | CASSQDRTSFANTEAFF